One sample yielded the 31 T cell receptor beta chains listed below, sequenced in a study of early stage breast cancer tumors. Assay used: immunoSEQ multiplex PCR; TCRdb lists only in-frame clones, some missing. This table holds 25,000 to 35,000 clones, less than 75% found once. Source material: breast tumor tissue. These receptor sequences come from a person aged 45-60 years with breast cancer.

This clone is classed as medium-sized. The chain combines TRBV1 with TRBJ1-2; the table calls TRBD1, which could not be checked here. TRBV1 is recorded as a pseudogene. This CDR3 is 14 amino acids long. The CDR3 spells CTSSRDRGRHGYTF. In nucleotides, the CDR3 is TGCACCAGCAGCCGGGACAGGGGGCGTCATGGCTACACCTTC.

There are a few counts of this clone. This chain links TRBV28 with TRBJ2-1; TRBD2 agrees at 8 bases. CDR3 length: 16 amino acids. Germline V gene lookup returns CDR1 MDHEN and CDR2 SYDVKM. Losses at the gene ends were 4 bases for V and 1 base for J; bases not matched to a gene: 6. CDR3 sequence: CASSSLIAGSYNEQFF. CDR3 DNA sequence: TGTGCCAGCAGTTCACTTATAGCGGGATCCTACAATGAGCAGTTCTTC.

This clone turned up a few times. The chain recombines TRBV11-2 with TRBJ2-7; 8 bases are shared with TRBD1. The J segment lost 6 bases and the V segment lost 0 bases, leaving 7 bases of the junction unmatched. This CDR3 comprises 15 residues. The V gene's germline CDR1 is SGHAT and CDR2 FQNNGV. Here the CDR3 DNA reads TGTGCCAGCAGCTTAGACAGGGGGCCCTGGGGCGAGCAGTACTTC. It translates to CASSLDRGPWGEQYF.

The J gene is TRBJ1-1, the V gene TRBV7-2; maybe TRBD1 (5 bases). CDR1 and CDR2 (germline): SGHTA, FQGNSA. V dropped 3 bases and J dropped 5 bases, with 19 bases sitting between them. The CDR3 covers 16 residues. CDR3 coding DNA: TGTGCCAGCAGCTTGTTAGAGGCAGGGTTGGGTACTGAAGCTTTCTTT. Its protein product is CASSLLEAGLGTEAFF.

The chain couples TRBV11-2 to TRBJ2-1; the match to TRBD2 covers 8 bases. CDR3 length: 16 residues. The V segment lost 1 base and the J segment 9 bases; nucleotides outside the gene matches: 11. The germline CDR1 and CDR2 sequences are SGHAT and FQNNGV. The CDR3 nucleotides read TGTGCCAGCAGCTTAGCGACGGGAGGGCTGATGGGTGAGCAGTTCTTC. It is translated as CASSLATGGLMGEQFF.

The chain joins TRBV19 to TRBJ2-2; D gene ambiguous. This CDR3 is built from 16 residues. V lost 1 base and J 0 bases, leaving 9 bases between the germline ends. CDR1 is LNHDA, CDR2 SQIVND, per germline (reference sequence). CDR3 protein: CASSIGGLTNTGELFF. The CDR3, as DNA: TGTGCCAGTAGTATAGGCGGCCTGACGAACACCGGGGAGCTGTTTTTT.

This rearrangement joins TRBV27 to TRBJ1-1; D possibly corresponds to TRBD1 (6 bases). Trimming removed 6 bases from V and 1 base from J, with 12 bases in between. The CDR3 totals 14 residues. CDR1 and CDR2 from the germline V gene are MNHEY and SMNVEV (reference sequence). The CDR3 DNA is TGTGCCAGCAGCCCCCAGGGACAGAACACTGAAGCTTTCTTT. Translated: CASSPQGQNTEAFF.

Relative to its sample, this clone is medium-sized. The CDR3 coding sequence is TGTGCCAGCAGTGAAGATCGAATGACAGATACGCAGTATTTT. It codes for CASSEDRMTDTQYF. V gene TRBV2 combines with J gene TRBJ2-3; D gene unclear. The germline gives CDR1 SNHLY, CDR2 FYNNEI. The CDR3 is 14 amino acids. The germline V and J ends were trimmed by 1 base and 3 bases, with 8 bases remaining between them.

The chain employs TRBV11-1 and TRBJ2-1, with 8 bases aligning to TRBD2. J lost 4 bases, V lost 5 bases, and 13 bases had no gene match. Germline lookup yields CDR1 SGHAT and CDR2 FQDESV (reference sequence). CDR3 length equals 17 residues. Here the CDR3 reads CASSRRPTGLVYNEQFF. CDR3 DNA sequence: TGTGCCAGCAGCCGTCGTCCGACGGGACTAGTGTACAATGAGCAGTTCTTC.

This rearrangement joins TRBV19 to TRBJ2-6; TRBD1 matches 12 bases. Germline loops: CDR1 LNHDA, CDR2 SQIVND (reference sequence). The ends lost 6 bases at V and 4 bases at J; junction bases unmatched: 10. This CDR3 comprises 18 residues. The CDR3 DNA reads as TGTGCCAGTAGAAGACCGGGACAGGGGGCGCTAGGGGCCAACGTCCTGACTTTC. As protein: CASRRPGQGALGANVLTF.

The chain uses TRBV15 and TRBJ2-1; TRBD2 agrees at 8 bases. The V segment lost 4 bases and the J segment 5 bases; nucleotides outside the gene matches: 7. Germline V lookup: CDR1 LNHNV, CDR2 YYDKDF (reference sequence). CDR3 length: 15 residues. As DNA, the CDR3 is TGTGCCACCAGCAAGCTTCCGGGAGGGAACAATGAGCAGTTCTTC. This sequence encodes CATSKLPGGNNEQFF.

V and J are TRBV10-2 and TRBJ1-1; no reliable D call. This CDR3 is built from 11 residues. The germline CDR1 and CDR2 sequences are WSHSY and SAAADI. V was trimmed by 2 bases and J by 2 bases, leaving 0 bases between them. The CDR3 loop reads CASSENTEAFF. The CDR3 nucleotides read TGCGCCAGCAGTGAGAACACTGAAGCTTTCTTT.

The chain employs TRBV7-2 and TRBJ2-4; the match to TRBD2 covers 11 bases. The CDR3 spans 14 residues. Unmatched junction bases numbered 2, after V lost 2 bases and J lost 8 bases. Per the germline V gene, CDR1 is SGHTA and CDR2 is FQGNSA. The CDR3 loop is CASSLTSGRYIQYF. The CDR3 DNA reads TGTGCCAGCAGCTTAACTAGCGGGAGATACATTCAGTACTTC.

This clone was seen a few times. This chain uses TRBV10-2 with TRBJ2-2; 13 positions match TRBD2. V dropped 0 bases and J dropped 6; count of bases not matched to a gene: 7. Germline values: CDR1 WSHSY, CDR2 SAAADI. This CDR3 comprises 18 residues. The CDR3 is CASSESSSGLAGPGELFF. The CDR3 bases are TGCGCCAGCAGTGAGTCATCGTCGGGACTAGCGGGACCCGGGGAGCTGTTTTTT.

V is TRBV5-6 and J is TRBJ2-7; tentatively, D is TRBD1 or TRBD2 (6 bases each). Germline CDR1 is SGHDT and CDR2 is YYEEEE. This CDR3 region has 16 residues. V was shortened by 4 bases and J by 2 bases, with 19 bases between the two germline ends. The CDR3 here is CASSPVTGGLTYEQYF. For the CDR3, the DNA is TGTGCCAGCAGCCCAGTGACAGGAGGGTTAACCTACGAGCAGTACTTC.

This clone was recorded at least ten times. The CDR3 sequence: CASSLRSSGNSYNEQFF. DNA of the CDR3: TGCGCCAGCAGCTTGAGGTCTAGCGGGAACTCCTACAATGAGCAGTTCTTC. The chain uses TRBV5-1 and TRBJ2-1; 9 positions agree with TRBD2. Unmatched junction bases numbered 5, after V lost 1 base and J lost 0 bases. This CDR3 has 17 residues. CDR1 is SGHRS and CDR2 is YFSETQ in the germline V gene. The entire variable domain, with the rest obtained from reference TRBV5-1 and TRBJ2-1, is as follows: KAGVTQTPRYLIKTRGQQVTLSCSPISGHRSVSWYQQTPGQGLQFLFEYFSETQRNKGNFPGRFSGRQFSNSRSEMNVSTLELGDSALYLCASSLRSSGNSYNEQFFGPGTRLTVL.

This chain connects TRBV5-4 to TRBJ2-7; TRBD1 is a possible D gene (6 bases). The CDR3 is 13 residues long. The germline gives CDR1 SGHNT, CDR2 YYREEE (reference sequence). Trimming stripped 0 bases from V and 2 bases from J, with 6 bases between. In nucleotides, the CDR3 is TGTGCCAGCAGCTTGGACAGGGCCTACGAGCAGTACTTC. Translated, it gives CASSLDRAYEQYF.

The chain combines TRBV9 with TRBJ2-3; D possibly uses TRBD1 or TRBD2 (5 bases each). The germline V and J ends were trimmed by 0 bases and 6 bases, with 17 bases remaining between them. Germline CDR1 reads SGDLS; CDR2 reads YYNGEE. The CDR3 runs to 16 residues. The DNA of the CDR3 is TGTGCCAGCAGCGTAGATGGCCCGGGACGCGGGGATACGCAGTATTTT. This encodes CASSVDGPGRGDTQYF. The full variable domain, completed using reference TRBV9 and TRBJ2-3, is DSGVTQTPKHLITATGQRVTLRCSPRSGDLSVYWYQQSLDQGLQFLIQYYNGEERAKGNILERFSAQQFPDLHSELNLSSLELGDSALYFCASSVDGPGRGDTQYFGPGTRLTVL.

The DNA of the CDR3 is TGTGCCAGCAGCTTGACCCATCTTCCCACGGATACGCAGTATTTT. It encodes CASSLTHLPTDTQYF. The rearrangement uses TRBV5-8 and TRBJ2-3; D is undetermined. V lost 1 base to trimming and J lost 6 bases, with 15 bases between them. Germline CDR1 SGHTS, CDR2 YDEGEE. The CDR3 is 15 amino acids.

The chain joins TRBV18 to TRBJ1-4; TRBD1 is a possible D gene (5 bases). V was shortened by 2 bases and J by 5 bases, with 12 bases between the two germline ends. Germline assignment: CDR1 KGHSH and CDR2 LQKENI. The CDR3 sequence is 15 residues long. The CDR3 sequence is CASSPGPGWNEKLFF. CDR3 in DNA: TGTGCCAGCTCACCAGGGCCAGGGTGGAATGAAAAACTGTTTTTT.

The chain links TRBV7-8 to TRBJ1-5; D gene unclear. With 5 bases removed from V and 4 bases from J, the gap between germline ends came to 15 bases. There are 15 residues in the CDR3. The germline gives CDR1 SGHVS, CDR2 FQNEAQ. CDR3 in amino acids: CASSRGENENQPQHF. The CDR3, as DNA: TGTGCCAGCAGCCGTGGAGAAAACGAAAATCAGCCCCAGCATTTT.

This clone was detected a few times. The chain has TRBV7-2 and TRBJ1-1, with D uncertain. CDR3 length: 15 amino acids. Germline V CDR1 and CDR2: SGHTA, FQGNSA. Between the trimmed V and J ends, which lost 1 base and 6 bases, there was a span of 15 bases. Written as DNA, the CDR3 is TGTGCCAGCAGCTTAGGTGGCGCAGTCGCCGCTGAAGCTTTCTTT. Protein: CASSLGGAVAAEAFF. The full variable domain, with the rest looked up from reference TRBV7-2 and TRBJ1-1, is GAGVSQSPSNKVTEKGKDVELRCDPISGHTALYWYRQSLGQGLEFLIYFQGNSAPDKSGLPSDRFSAERTGGSVSTLTIQRTQQEDSAVYLCASSLGGAVAAEAFFGQGTRLTVV.

This clone was detected once. The chain has TRBV5-6 and TRBJ2-2; D uncertain. The CDR3 length is 16 residues. Deletions cut 2 bases from V and 1 base from J, with 12 bases between. CDR1 and CDR2 (germline): SGHDT, YYEEEE. The CDR3 reads CASSFESVRNTGELFF. CDR3 nucleotides: TGTGCCAGCAGCTTTGAATCAGTAAGGAACACCGGGGAGCTGTTTTTT.

V gene TRBV7-9 combines with J gene TRBJ2-1, with D perhaps TRBD2 (5 bases). This CDR3 spans 13 amino acids. Germline V gene sequence: CDR1 SEHNR, CDR2 FQNEAQ (reference sequence). The V and J ends lost 5 bases and 10 bases respectively, with 15 bases between them. The CDR3 DNA reads as TGTGCCAGCAGCCAAACGCTAGCCGGGGAGCAGTTCTTC. This encodes CASSQTLAGEQFF.

The CDR3 here is CASSLTSGRTYNEQFF. CDR3 nucleotides: TGTGCCAGCAGCTTGACTAGCGGGAGGACCTACAATGAGCAGTTCTTC. The V gene is TRBV5-4, the J gene TRBJ2-1; TRBD2 matches 12 bases. Unmatched junction bases numbered 1, after V lost 1 base and J lost 2 bases. Germline CDR1 and CDR2: SGHNT and YYREEE (reference sequence). The CDR3 has 16 amino acids. Looking up the rest from reference TRBV5-4 and TRBJ2-1 gives the full variable domain: ETGVTQSPTHLIKTRGQQVTLRCSSQSGHNTVSWYQQALGQGPQFIFQYYREEENGRGNFPPRFSGLQFPNYSSELNVNALELDDSALYLCASSLTSGRTYNEQFFGPGTRLTVL.

Note on this clone: The junction departs from the called germline gene at one end, perhaps through a read error. This sequence joins TRBV7-9 and TRBJ1-2, with D tentatively TRBD1 (5 bases). Germline V gene sequence: CDR1 SEHNR, CDR2 FQNEAQ (reference sequence). This CDR3 comprises 15 residues. The CDR3 coding sequence is TGCGCCAGCAGCCAGAATAGTGCGGACACCGATGGCTACACCTTC. This codes for CASSQNSADTDGYTF.

The chain combines TRBV15 with TRBJ1-5; D uncertain. V lost 5 bases, J lost 0 bases, and 11 bases lay in between. The CDR3 length is 15 residues. Per germline, CDR1 LNHNV and CDR2 YYDKDF (reference sequence). The DNA for the CDR3 is TGTGCCACCAGCTTCCGGGTCAATAGCAATCAGCCCCAGCATTTT. This translates into CATSFRVNSNQPQHF.

The chain has TRBV9 and TRBJ2-1, with D possibly being TRBD2 (5 bases). Germline V gene data show CDR1 as SGDLS and CDR2 as YYNGEE. The CDR3 runs to 16 residues. Trimming removed 2 bases at V and 0 bases at J, with 12 bases between. The CDR3 sequence is CASSVLGRGSYNEQFF. The CDR3 DNA is TGTGCCAGCAGCGTGCTAGGACGGGGCTCCTACAATGAGCAGTTCTTC. The whole variable domain, remainder taken from reference TRBV9 and TRBJ2-1, is DSGVTQTPKHLITATGQRVTLRCSPRSGDLSVYWYQQSLDQGLQFLIQYYNGEERAKGNILERFSAQQFPDLHSELNLSSLELGDSALYFCASSVLGRGSYNEQFFGPGTRLTVL.

The chain is built from TRBV14 and TRBJ2-3; D not certain. V was clipped by 4 bases and J by 6 bases, with 11 bases between them. The CDR3 totals 13 residues. Looked up from germline, CDR1 is SGHDN and CDR2 is FVKESK. The CDR3 DNA follows: TGTGCCAGCAGCCGGGCAGCGTCGGATACGCAGTATTTT. It codes for CASSRAASDTQYF.

Only a few counts were recorded for this clone. The rearrangement joins TRBV7-9 to TRBJ2-3; 7 nucleotides align to TRBD2. The CDR3 extends over 16 amino acids. Germline CDR1 is SEHNR and CDR2 is FQNEAQ (reference sequence). Germline trimming cut 3 bases from V and 2 bases from J; bases unmatched to any gene: 8. The CDR3 here is CASSFQPSGFTDTQYF. In DNA form, the CDR3 reads TGTGCCAGCAGCTTTCAACCTAGCGGTTTCACAGATACGCAGTATTTT.

This sequence joins TRBV6-6 and TRBJ2-1; 7 positions match TRBD2. V gave up 2 bases and J gave up 0 bases; unmatched junction bases: 4. The germline CDR1 and CDR2 sequences are MNHNY and SVGAGI (reference sequence). This CDR3 has 16 residues. For the CDR3, the DNA is TGTGCCAGCAGTTACACGGGAGGCCCCTCCTACAATGAGCAGTTCTTC. This translates into CASSYTGGPSYNEQFF.